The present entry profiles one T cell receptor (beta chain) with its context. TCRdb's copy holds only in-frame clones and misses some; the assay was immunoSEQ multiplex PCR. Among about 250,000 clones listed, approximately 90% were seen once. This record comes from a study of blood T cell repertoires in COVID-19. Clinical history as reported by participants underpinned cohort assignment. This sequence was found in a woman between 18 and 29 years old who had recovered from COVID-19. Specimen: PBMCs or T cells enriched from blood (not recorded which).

This CDR3 reads CASSFTSGVGYNEQFF. The CDR3 nucleotides read TGTGCCAGCAGTTTCACCTCAGGGGTGGGCTACAATGAGCAGTTCTTC. The chain links TRBV28 to TRBJ2-1, with TRBD1 as a possible D gene (6 bases). Trimming stripped 3 bases from V and 3 bases from J, with 15 bases between. The CDR3 sequence is 16 residues long. Germline values: CDR1 MDHEN, CDR2 SYDVKM.